This T cell receptor beta chain comes out of a study of tumor-infiltrating lymphocytes in glioblastoma multiforme (dated by TCRdb to between 2016 and 2019). Describing the broader study: To test whether intratumoral genomic heterogeneity fosters TIL diversity, the study jointly examined somatic mutations, TIL diversity and immune response activity. What the study reported, not specific to this receptor: Only one glioblastoma patient was included in the TCR and somatic mutation analysis, limiting generalizability. Clone frequencies may be distorted by RNA-based TCR sequencing because unequal numbers of TCR transcripts are carried by T cells. T cells were not sorted into functional subsets, and such sorting was noted by the authors as a future improvement.

The CDR1 and CDR2 encoded by the germline V gene are WSHSY and SAAADI. The CDR3 numbers 14 amino acids, ends counted. Kept here is only the CDR3 DNA, which spans 42 bases and is read in frame from base 1. TCRB libraries were constructed from RNA through three rounds of nested multiplex PCR following a modified ARM-PCR protocol with multiple V-beta primers and a C-beta primer. ProtoScript II Reverse Transcriptase and a C-beta primer were used to synthesize TCRB-specific cDNA from 0.5 ug total RNA. The description of the TCRB libraries did not include any unique molecular identifiers. In the third PCR, barcodes and adapters were added over approximately 25 cycles with Deep VentR (exo-) polymerase, and the 250-500 bp bands were then gel purified. TCRB libraries were sequenced on an Illumina HiSeq 2500 with 250 bp paired-end reads. In the authors' own workflow: Trimmomatic was used to clean reads, FLASH to merge reads, MiGEC to assign V, D and J segments, and VDJtools to perform the analysis. VDJtools was used to calculate the Shannon-Wiener diversity index, which quantified repertoire diversity. TCRdb passed the public sequencing reads through fastp at Q25 and MiXCR, retaining productive beta sequences. Each entry is one CDR3 protein sequence, shown with its most common DNA and genes. The V and J calls shown here were made by TCRdb, not taken from the authors' results. Within this sample are around 13,000 distinct CDR3 sequences, with approximately 70% of them counted one time only. About 30% of the sample lies in the top ten.

The AllPrep DNA/RNA mini kit was used to purify genomic DNA and total RNA at the same time from each of the roughly 10 tumor samples. Every RNA sample had an OD 260/280 ratio above 1.9 and an RNA integrity number above 6.5. In its sample, this clonotype was seen once. Its antigen is still unknown. The CDR3 carries no conserved terminal phenylalanine or tryptophan, so it likely arises from a read error. Input material: brain tumor tissue. The source of this sequence is a male donor with glioblastoma. The chain links TRBV10-2 with TRBJ1-5; TRBD1 is a possible D gene, resting on 6 matching bases. The nucleotides are TGCGCAAGTAGGGGGGCAGAGCGCAATCAGCCCCAGCATTGT. Translated, it reads CASRGAERNQPQHC.